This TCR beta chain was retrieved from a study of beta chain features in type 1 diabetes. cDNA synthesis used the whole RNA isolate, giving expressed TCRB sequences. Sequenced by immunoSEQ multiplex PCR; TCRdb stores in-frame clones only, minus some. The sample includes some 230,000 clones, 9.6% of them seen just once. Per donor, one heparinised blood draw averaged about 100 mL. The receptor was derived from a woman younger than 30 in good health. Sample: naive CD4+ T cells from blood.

CDR3 in amino acids: CASSPKTGTGFSEQYF. CDR3 bases: TGCGCCAGCAGCCCTAAGACCGGGACAGGGTTTAGCGAGCAGTACTTC. The chain is built from TRBV5-1 and TRBJ2-7; 9 bases are shared with TRBD1. The V segment lost 4 bases and the J segment 6 bases; nucleotides outside the gene matches: 14. The CDR3 spans 16 residues. Looked up from germline, CDR1 is SGHRS and CDR2 is YFSETQ.